This passage covers 10 T cell receptor beta chains from one sample sequenced in a study of cytomegalovirus exposure and HLA in healthy donors. In the PCR, 60 Vbeta and 13 Jbeta primers were used. Libraries were prepared by immunoSEQ multiplex PCR; TCRdb keeps only in-frame clonotypes and omits some of them. This table holds about 59,000 clones, about 83% found once. Sequenced: PBMCs. The receptors derive from a human donor in good health.

For this clone: The junction departs from the called germline gene at one end, perhaps through a read error. This sequence joins TRBV7-9 and TRBJ2-7, with TRBD1 matching 9 bases. This CDR3 is 16 amino acids long. The germline gives CDR1 SEHNR, CDR2 FQNEAQ (reference sequence). CDR3 nucleotide sequence: TGTTCCAGCAGCCAGCTCCGGGGGACAGGGCTCTACGAGCAGTACTTC. It encodes CSSSQLRGTGLYEQYF.

The chain joins TRBV5-1 to TRBJ1-2; 9 bases are a match to TRBD1. The junction had 6 bases not matched to a gene; V was cut back by 2 bases and J by 1 base. CDR1 and CDR2 (germline): SGHRS, YFSETQ. The CDR3 is 16 amino acids. For the CDR3, the DNA is TGCGCCAGCAGCTTAACAGGGGGCGCCGGTAACTATGGCTACACCTTC. Amino acids: CASSLTGGAGNYGYTF.

V is TRBV5-1 and J is TRBJ2-5, with 8 positions matching TRBD1. The CDR3 has 17 residues. Germline-derived CDR1 and CDR2 are SGHRS and YFSETQ. With V trimmed by 4 bases and J by 4 bases, 15 bases remained unmatched. The CDR3 protein is CASSPLPGTGGVETQYF. CDR3 nucleotide sequence: TGCGCCAGCAGCCCTTTGCCTGGGACAGGAGGTGTAGAGACCCAGTACTTC.

This clone was counted between two and nine times. Other DNA sequences within the sample encode an identical CDR3. The rearrangement joins TRBV27 to TRBJ1-1, with unresolved D. The V gene lost 11 bases and the J gene lost 1 base, with 14 bases spanning the gap. The CDR3 length is 13 residues. Germline-derived CDR1 and CDR2 are MNHEY and SMNVEV (reference sequence). DNA of the CDR3: TGTGCCGTGCAGGTCACCCCGAACACTGAAGCTTTCTTT. Translating it yields CAVQVTPNTEAFF.

The rearrangement joins TRBV11-2 to TRBJ2-5, with D maybe TRBD1 (6 bases). V was pared by 4 bases and J by 4 bases, with 10 bases between. Germline V gives CDR1 SGHAT, CDR2 FQNNGV. The CDR3 length is 13 residues. CDR3 coding DNA: TGTGCCAGCAGCTCGGACAGAATAGAGACCCAGTACTTC. This gives the protein CASSSDRIETQYF. Complete variable domain (other parts from reference TRBV11-2 and TRBJ2-5): EAGVAQSPRYKIIEKRQSVAFWCNPISGHATLYWYQQILGQGPKLLIQFQNNGVVDDSQLPKDRFSAERLKGVDSTLKIQPAKLEDSAVYLCASSSDRIETQYFGPGTRLLVL.

This sequence joins TRBV2 and TRBJ1-4; D not resolved. Trimming took off 4 bases at V and 3 bases at J, with 9 bases between the two ends. Germline assignment: CDR1 SNHLY and CDR2 FYNNEI. The CDR3 is 14 amino acids. Here the CDR3 DNA reads TGTGCCAGCAGTGCCCGGAGGTCTAATGAAAAACTGTTTTTT. It is translated as CASSARRSNEKLFF.

The rearrangement links TRBV5-1 to TRBJ2-7, with D unclear. The CDR3 covers 16 residues. CDR1 and CDR2 from the germline V gene are SGHRS and YFSETQ. V was pared by 2 bases and J by 3 bases, with 18 bases between. In nucleotides, the CDR3 is TGCGCCAGCAGCTTTTTTCCTGTGGCGGAAAACTACGAGCAGTACTTC. Its protein product is CASSFFPVAENYEQYF.

The chain uses TRBV5-6 and TRBJ2-4, with TRBD2 as a possible D gene (5 bases). Germline assignment: CDR1 SGHDT and CDR2 YYEEEE. Trimming pared 2 bases from V and 8 bases from J, leaving 14 bases between. The CDR3 consists of 14 residues. This CDR3 is CASSFTRRIDIQYF. The CDR3 DNA follows: TGTGCCAGCAGCTTCACTAGGCGGATTGACATTCAGTACTTC.

The rearrangement uses TRBV7-2 and TRBJ1-2; perhaps TRBD1 as D (5 bases). CDR3 length equals 13 residues. The ends were cut back, 4 bases at V and 2 bases at J, with 8 bases in the middle. Germline V gene data show CDR1 as SGHTA and CDR2 as FQGNSA. CDR3 bases: TGTGCCAGCAGCTCCCCAGGGAACTATGGCTACACCTTC. This gives the protein CASSSPGNYGYTF.

V gene TRBV2 combines with J gene TRBJ1-1; TRBD1 is a possible D gene (6 bases). V was cut by 3 bases and J by 4 bases, with 12 bases left in between. CDR3 length: 14 residues. Germline loops: CDR1 SNHLY, CDR2 FYNNEI. DNA of the CDR3: TGTGCCAGCAGTGAGATTTCAGGGGTCACTGAAGCTTTCTTT. Translated, it gives CASSEISGVTEAFF.